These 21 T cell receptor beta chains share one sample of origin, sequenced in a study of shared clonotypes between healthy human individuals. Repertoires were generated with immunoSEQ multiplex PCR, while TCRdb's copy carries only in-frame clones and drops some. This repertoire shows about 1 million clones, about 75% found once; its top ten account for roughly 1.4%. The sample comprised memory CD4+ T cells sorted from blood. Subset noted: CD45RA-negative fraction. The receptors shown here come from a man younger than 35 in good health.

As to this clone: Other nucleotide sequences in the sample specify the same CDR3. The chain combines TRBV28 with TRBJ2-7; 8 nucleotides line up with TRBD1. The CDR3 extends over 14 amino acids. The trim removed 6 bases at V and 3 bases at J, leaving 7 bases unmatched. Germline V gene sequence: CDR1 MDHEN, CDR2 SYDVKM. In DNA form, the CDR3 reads TGTGCCAGCAGCCGGACAGGGCCCTACTACGAGCAGTACTTC. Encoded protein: CASSRTGPYYEQYF.

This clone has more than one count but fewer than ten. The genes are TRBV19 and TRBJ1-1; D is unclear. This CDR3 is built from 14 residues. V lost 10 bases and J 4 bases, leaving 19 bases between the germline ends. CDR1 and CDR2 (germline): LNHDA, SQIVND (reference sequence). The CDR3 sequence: CATLPPGSRTEAFF. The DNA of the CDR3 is TGTGCCACCCTACCCCCGGGGTCCCGCACTGAAGCTTTCTTT.

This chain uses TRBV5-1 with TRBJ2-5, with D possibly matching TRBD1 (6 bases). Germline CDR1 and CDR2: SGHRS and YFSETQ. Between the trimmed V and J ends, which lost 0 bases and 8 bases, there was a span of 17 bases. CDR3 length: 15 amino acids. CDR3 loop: CASSLGSGDTLTQYF. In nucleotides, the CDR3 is TGCGCCAGCAGCTTGGGGTCTGGGGACACCCTTACCCAGTACTTC.

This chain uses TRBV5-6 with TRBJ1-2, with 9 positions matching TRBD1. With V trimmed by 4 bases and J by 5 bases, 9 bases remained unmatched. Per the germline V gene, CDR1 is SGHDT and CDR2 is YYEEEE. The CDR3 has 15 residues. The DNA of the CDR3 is TGTGCCAGCAGCATCCGGGACAGGGTTTTGTATGGCTACACCTTC. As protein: CASSIRDRVLYGYTF.

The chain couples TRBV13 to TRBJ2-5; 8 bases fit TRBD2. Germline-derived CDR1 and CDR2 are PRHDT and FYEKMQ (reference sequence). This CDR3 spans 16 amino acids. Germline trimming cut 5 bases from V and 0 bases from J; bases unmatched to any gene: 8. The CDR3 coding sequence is TGTGCCAGCAGCCATGCGACTAGCGAGGACCAAGAGACCCAGTACTTC. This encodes CASSHATSEDQETQYF.

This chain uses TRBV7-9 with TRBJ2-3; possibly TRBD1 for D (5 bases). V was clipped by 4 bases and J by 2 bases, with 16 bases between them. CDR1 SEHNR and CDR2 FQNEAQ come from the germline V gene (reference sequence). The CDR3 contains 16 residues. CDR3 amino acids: CASSSPGHTATDTQYF. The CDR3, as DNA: TGTGCCAGCAGCTCGCCCGGACATACCGCCACAGATACGCAGTATTTT.

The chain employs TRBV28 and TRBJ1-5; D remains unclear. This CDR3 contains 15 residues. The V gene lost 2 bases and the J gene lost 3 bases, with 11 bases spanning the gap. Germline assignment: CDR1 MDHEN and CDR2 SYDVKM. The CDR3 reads CASSLSKQPNQPQHF. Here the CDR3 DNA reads TGTGCCAGCAGTTTAAGTAAACAGCCCAATCAGCCCCAGCATTTT.

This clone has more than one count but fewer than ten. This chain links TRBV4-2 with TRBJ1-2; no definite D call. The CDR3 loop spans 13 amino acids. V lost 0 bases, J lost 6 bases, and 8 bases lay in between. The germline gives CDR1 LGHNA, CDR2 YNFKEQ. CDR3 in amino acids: CASSQDPRDGYTF. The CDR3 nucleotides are TGTGCCAGCAGCCAAGATCCGAGGGATGGCTACACCTTC.

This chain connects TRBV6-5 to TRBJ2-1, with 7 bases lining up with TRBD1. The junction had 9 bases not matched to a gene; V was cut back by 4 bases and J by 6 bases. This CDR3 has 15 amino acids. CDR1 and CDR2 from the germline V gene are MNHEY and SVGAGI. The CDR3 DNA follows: TGTGCCAGCAGTTCAACCGGGACAGACCCCAATGAGCAGTTCTTC. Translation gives CASSSTGTDPNEQFF.

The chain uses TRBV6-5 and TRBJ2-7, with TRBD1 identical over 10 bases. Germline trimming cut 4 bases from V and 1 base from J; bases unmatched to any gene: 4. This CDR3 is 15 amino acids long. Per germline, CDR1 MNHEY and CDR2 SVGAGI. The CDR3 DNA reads TGTGCCAGCAGTTCCCGGGACAGGGGATCCTACGAGCAGTACTTC. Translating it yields CASSSRDRGSYEQYF.

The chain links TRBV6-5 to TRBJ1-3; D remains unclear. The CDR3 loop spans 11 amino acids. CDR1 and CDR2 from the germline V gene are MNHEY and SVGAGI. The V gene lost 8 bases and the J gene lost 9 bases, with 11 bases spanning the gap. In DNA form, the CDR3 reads TGTGCCAGCCGCCGGGAGAGCACCATATATTTT. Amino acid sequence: CASRRESTIYF.

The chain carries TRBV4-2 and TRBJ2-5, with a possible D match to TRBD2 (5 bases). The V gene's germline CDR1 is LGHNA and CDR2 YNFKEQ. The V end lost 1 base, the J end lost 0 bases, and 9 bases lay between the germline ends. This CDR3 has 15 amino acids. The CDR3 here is CASSQGVGDQETQYF. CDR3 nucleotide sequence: TGTGCCAGCAGCCAAGGGGTCGGGGACCAAGAGACCCAGTACTTC.

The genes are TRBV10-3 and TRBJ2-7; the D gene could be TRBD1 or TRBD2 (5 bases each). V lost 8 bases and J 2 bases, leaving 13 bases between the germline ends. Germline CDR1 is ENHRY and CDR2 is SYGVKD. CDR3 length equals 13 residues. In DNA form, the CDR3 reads TGTGCCATCCGGGACGGCGTGACCTACGAGCAGTACTTC. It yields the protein CAIRDGVTYEQYF.

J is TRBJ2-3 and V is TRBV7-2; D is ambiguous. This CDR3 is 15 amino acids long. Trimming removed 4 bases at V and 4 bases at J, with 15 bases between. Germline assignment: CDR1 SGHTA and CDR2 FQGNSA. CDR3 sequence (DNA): TGTGCCAGCAGCTCGGCCCTTAGTGACTCAGATACGCAGTATTTT. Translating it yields CASSSALSDSDTQYF.

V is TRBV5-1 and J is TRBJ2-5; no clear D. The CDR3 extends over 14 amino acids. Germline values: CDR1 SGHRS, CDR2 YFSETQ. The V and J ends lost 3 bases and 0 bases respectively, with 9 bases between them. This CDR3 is CASSWVVYQETQYF. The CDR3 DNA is TGCGCCAGCAGCTGGGTGGTGTACCAAGAGACCCAGTACTTC.

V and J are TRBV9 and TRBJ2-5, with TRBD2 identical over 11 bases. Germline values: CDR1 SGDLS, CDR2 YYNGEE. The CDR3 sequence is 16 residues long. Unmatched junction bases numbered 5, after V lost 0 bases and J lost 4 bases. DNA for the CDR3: TGTGCCAGCAGCGTAGTAGCGGGAGGGCCTGTAGAGACCCAGTACTTC. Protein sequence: CASSVVAGGPVETQYF.

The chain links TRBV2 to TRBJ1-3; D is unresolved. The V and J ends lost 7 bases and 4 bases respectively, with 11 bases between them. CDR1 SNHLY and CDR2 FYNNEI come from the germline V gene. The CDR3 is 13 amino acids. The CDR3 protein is CASMFEIGNTIYF. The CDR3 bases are TGTGCCAGCATGTTCGAGATAGGAAACACCATATATTTT.

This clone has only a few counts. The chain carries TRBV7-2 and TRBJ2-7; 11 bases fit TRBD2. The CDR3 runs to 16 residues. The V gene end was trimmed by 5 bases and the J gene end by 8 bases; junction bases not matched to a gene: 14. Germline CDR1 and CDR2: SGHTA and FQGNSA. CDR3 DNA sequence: TGTGCCAGCAGCGCACTTAGCGGGGGGGAATCTACGAAGCAGTACTTC. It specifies CASSALSGGESTKQYF.

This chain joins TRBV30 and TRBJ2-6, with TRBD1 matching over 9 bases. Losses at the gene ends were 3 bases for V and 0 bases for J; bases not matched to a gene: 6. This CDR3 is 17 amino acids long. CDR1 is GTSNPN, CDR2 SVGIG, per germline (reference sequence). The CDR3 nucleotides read TGTGCCTGGAGGCGGGACAGGGCCCGCTCTGGGGCCAACGTCCTGACTTTC. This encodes CAWRRDRARSGANVLTF.

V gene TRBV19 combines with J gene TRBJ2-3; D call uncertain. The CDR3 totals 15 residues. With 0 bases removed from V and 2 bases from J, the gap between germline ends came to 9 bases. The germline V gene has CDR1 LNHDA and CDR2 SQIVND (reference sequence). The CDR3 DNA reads TGTGCCAGTAGTATAGAACCGGACCTCACAGATACGCAGTATTTT. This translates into CASSIEPDLTDTQYF. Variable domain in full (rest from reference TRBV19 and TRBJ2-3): DGGITQSPKYLFRKEGQNVTLSCEQNLNHDAMYWYRQDPGQGLRLIYYSQIVNDFQKGDIAEGYSVSREKKESFPLTVTSAQKNPTAFYLCASSIEPDLTDTQYFGPGTRLTVL.

The CDR3 spells CASSQAIAGGPEQFF. For the CDR3, the DNA is TGTGCCAGCAGCCAAGCGATAGCGGGGGGGCCTGAGCAGTTCTTC. V usage is TRBV14 and J usage is TRBJ2-1; 11 nucleotides align to TRBD2. There are 15 residues in the CDR3. Germline V gene sequence: CDR1 SGHDN, CDR2 FVKESK. The ends lost 1 base at V and 9 bases at J; junction bases unmatched: 5.